This T cell receptor beta chain originates from a study of cytomegalovirus exposure and HLA in healthy donors. Study context: In an earlier analysis, 95 million to 140 million unique TCR beta sequences were found from some 200 million T cells.

With regard to this clone: The target antigen is unknown.

Overall study results and limits: Associated with HLA alleles at 0.05 false discovery rate in a later analysis were 16,951 TCR beta sequences. Later work showed greater clonal expansion in HLA-associated TCR beta chains than in equally common others. There were under 200 TCR beta chains listed as cytomegalovirus-associated.

A multiplex PCR was run with 60 Vbeta primers and 13 Jbeta primers. Produced via immunoSEQ multiplex PCR; TCRdb's table is partial and in-frame only. The sample has around 150,000 clones; roughly four fifths are singletons. The germline V gene has CDR1 MNHNY and CDR2 SVGAGI (reference sequence). The V end was cut by 6 bases, the J end by 0 bases, with 9 bases between. This CDR3 contains 13 residues. The chain couples TRBV6-6 to TRBJ2-7; possible D gene TRBD2, 5 bases. This receptor was identified in a man aged 30 to 45 in good health and CMV-seropositive. Specimen: PBMCs. CDR3 residues: CASSPGSSYEQYF. The CDR3 region has the DNA TGTGCCAGCAGCCCGGGGAGCTCCTACGAGCAGTACTTC.